Listed below are T cell receptor beta chains from one sample, sequenced in a study of radiation and T cells in renal cell carcinoma. The protocol was immunoSEQ multiplex PCR, while the TCRdb copy is restricted to in-frame clones and leaves out a portion. The table shows 87,000 or so clones, with approximately 86% occurring only once. The sequencing here drew on blood, taken from a patient whose treatment included radiotherapy and nephrectomy. These receptors originate from a man aged 50-60 years with renal cell carcinoma. CDR3s include the opening cysteine and the closing phenylalanine or tryptophan. The order of the fields is CDR3 length, V gene, CDR3 protein.

15 | TRBV21-1 | CASSKVWQGMNTQYF
14 | TRBV5-6 | CASSTPRGWSGYTF
15 | TRBV6-6 | CASSDRVLLGTEAFF
14 | TRBV6-5 | CASSYGGRGYEQYF
16 | TRBV6-1 | CASSEGGVRHGETQYF
17 | TRBV7-2 | CASSLVPGWRNQETQYF
17 | TRBV28 | CASSRRVTGTRIYEQYF
14 | TRBV14 | CASSQGAMTGELFF
15 | TRBV5-1 | CASSFAGTSADTQYF
11 | TRBV20-1 | CSASPSDGYTF
11 | TRBV18 | CASSPLDEQFF
14 | TRBV9 | CASSVELSGNTIYF
17 | TRBV5-6 | CASSSWKGGRSNQPQHF
11 | TRBV30 | CAGDRQTEAFF
14 | TRBV7-9 | CASSLALHSGEAFF
14 | TRBV6-5 | CATKTLHQGSPLHF
16 | TRBV19 | CASSTYPVRIWEPQHF
16 | TRBV5-4 | CASSLTSGTANYGYTF
16 | TRBV4-1 | CASSQSRPVAKNIQYF
14 | TRBV2 | CASRATGVGWGYTF
15 | TRBV6-1 | CASSPNGWGIERYTF
11 | TRBV27 | CASSSSYEQYF
13 | TRBV18 | CASSLSGGTEAFF
17 | TRBV7-6 | CASSLEVALELNTEAFF
15 | TRBV5-5 | CASSLVERVYTEAFF
14 | TRBV28 | CASSESGTGYEQYF
16 | TRBV9 | CASSATSGGSFVTQYF
18 | TRBV5-1 | CASSHGTGGKRVKNIQYF
14 | TRBV4-3 | CASSQERPNTEAFF
12 | TRBV6-1 | CASSEAVEGYTF
15 | TRBV10-1 | CASMTLTSGAYEQYF
13 | TRBV5-5 | CASSLRTDYGYTF
13 | TRBV18 | CASSPRRNTEAFF
13 | TRBV4-1 | CASSQIDEGSYTF
14 | TRBV7-2 | CASSLMQGANTIYF
14 | TRBV30 | CAWSLGRGGTGQYF
15 | TRBV6-5 | CASSSGQGLLNGYTF
13 | TRBV2 | CASEAGGRYEQYF
11 | TRBV7-9 | CASSLRGGYTF
16 | TRBV6-5 | CASSYSTGPRPYEQYF
15 | TRBV7-6 | CASSSQVLAYNEQFF
15 | TRBV5-4 | CASSSTSLSTDTQYF
13 | TRBV4-2 | CASSQELPSEQYF
18 | TRBV10-3 | CAISGRSGRSLFTDTQYF
15 | TRBV19 | CASSPGTPPPYEQYF
14 | TRBV10-2 | CASSTSGGYNEQFF
16 | TRBV10-3 | CAISGGGRRETDTQYF
14 | TRBV28 | CASRLGQGSEKLFF
13 | TRBV7-2 | CASSSGPGNEQFF
15 | TRBV6-5 | CASRRTSGGEETQYF
15 | TRBV27 | CASSLNLAPPETQYF